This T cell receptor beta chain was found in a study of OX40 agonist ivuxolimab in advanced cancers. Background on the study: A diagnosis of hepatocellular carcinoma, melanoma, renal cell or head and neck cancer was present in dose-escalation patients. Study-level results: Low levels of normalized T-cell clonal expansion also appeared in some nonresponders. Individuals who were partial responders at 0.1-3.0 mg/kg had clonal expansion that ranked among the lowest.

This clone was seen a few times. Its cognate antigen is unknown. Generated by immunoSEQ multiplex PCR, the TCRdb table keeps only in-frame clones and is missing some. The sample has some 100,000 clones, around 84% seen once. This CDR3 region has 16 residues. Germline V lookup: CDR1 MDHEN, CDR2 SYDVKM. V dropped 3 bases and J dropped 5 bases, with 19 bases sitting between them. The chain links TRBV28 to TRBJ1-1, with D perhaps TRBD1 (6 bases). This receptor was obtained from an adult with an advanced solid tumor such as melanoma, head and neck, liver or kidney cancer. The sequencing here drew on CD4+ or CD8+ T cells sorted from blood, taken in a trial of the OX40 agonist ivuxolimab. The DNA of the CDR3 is TGTGCCAGCAGTTTTTTAGTTCGGGGGGCGGGTACTGAAGCTTTCTTT. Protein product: CASSFLVRGAGTEAFF.